This record looks at one T cell receptor (beta chain) sequence and its context. The record originates from a study of cytomegalovirus exposure and HLA in healthy donors. Germline CDR1 and CDR2: MNHEY and SVGAGI. Trimming removed 4 bases at V and 9 bases at J, with 7 bases between. The CDR3 is made up of 11 amino acids. Assay used: immunoSEQ multiplex PCR; TCRdb lists only in-frame clones, some missing. Seen here are roughly 100,000 clones, roughly 86% observed once, and the top ten hold 3% to 4%. The specimen sequenced was PBMCs. This chain joins TRBV6-5 and TRBJ2-1, with D tentatively TRBD1 (5 bases). The sequence came from a woman under 30 in good health and CMV-seropositive. The CDR3 nucleotides are TGTGCCAGCAGTTTAGACAGTGAGCAGTTCTTC. Translating gives CASSLDSEQFF.